The 4 T cell receptor beta chains listed next were all sequenced from one sample in a study of blood T cell repertoires in COVID-19. Clones were sequenced by immunoSEQ multiplex PCR, and TCRdb holds only the in-frame ones, with some missing. Of approximately 330,000 clones in the sample, roughly 88% were seen once. Sequencing was carried out using peripheral blood. These receptors all stem from a woman aged 45-60 years with active or convalescent COVID-19.

The genes are TRBV7-2 and TRBJ2-7, with 7 bases lining up with TRBD1. Trimming took 5 bases from V and 3 from J; bases not matched to a gene: 10. The CDR3 sequence is 15 residues long. Germline assignment: CDR1 SGHTA and CDR2 FQGNSA. CDR3 sequence: CASSPRGSGSYEQYF. CDR3 in DNA: TGTGCCAGCAGCCCCAGGGGGTCGGGAAGCTACGAGCAGTACTTC.

DNA for the CDR3: TGTGCCAGCAGCTCCTGGACAGGGGGGAACACTGAAGCTTTCTTT. Protein sequence: CASSSWTGGNTEAFF. This chain connects TRBV3-1 (or the pseudogene TRBV3-2) to TRBJ1-1, with 10 bases identical to TRBD1. This CDR3 contains 15 residues. CDR1 and CDR2 (germline): LGHDT, YNNKEL (reference sequence). V lost 5 bases and J lost 1; bases outside the gene matches: 4.

This rearrangement joins TRBV4-3 to TRBJ2-7; 7 bases are shared with TRBD2. CDR3 length: 16 amino acids. J lost 0 bases, V lost 0 bases, and 5 bases had no gene match. Germline V CDR1 and CDR2: LGHNA, YSLEER. The CDR3 DNA sequence: TGCGCCAGCAGCCAAGATCGGGGGGAGAGCTCCTACGAGCAGTACTTC. The encoded protein is CASSQDRGESSYEQYF.

J is TRBJ2-2 and V is TRBV9; D is undetermined. The CDR3 has 14 amino acids. Trimming removed 0 bases at V and 6 bases at J, with 9 bases between. Germline CDR1 SGDLS, CDR2 YYNGEE. This chain's CDR3 is CASSVAGRPGELFF. The CDR3 nucleotides read TGTGCCAGCAGCGTAGCTGGCCGTCCCGGGGAGCTGTTTTTT.